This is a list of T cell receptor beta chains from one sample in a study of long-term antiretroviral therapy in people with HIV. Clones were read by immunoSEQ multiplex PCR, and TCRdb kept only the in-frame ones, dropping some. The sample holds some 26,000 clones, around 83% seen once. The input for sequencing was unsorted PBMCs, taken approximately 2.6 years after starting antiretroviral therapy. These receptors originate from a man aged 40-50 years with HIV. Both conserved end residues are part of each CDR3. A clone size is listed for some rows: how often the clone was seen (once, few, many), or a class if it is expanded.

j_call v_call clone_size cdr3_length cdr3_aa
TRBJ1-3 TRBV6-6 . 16 CASSSDGPDSGNTIYF
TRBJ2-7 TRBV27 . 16 CASSLHFLAGGYEQYF
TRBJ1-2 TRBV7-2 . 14 CASSLGQGRSSYTF
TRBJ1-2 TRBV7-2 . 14 CASSSPGANYGYTF
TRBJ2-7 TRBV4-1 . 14 CASSQVEGADEQYF
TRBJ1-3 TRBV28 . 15 CASSFTGVAGNTIYF
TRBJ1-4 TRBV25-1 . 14 CASSGDRGREKLFF
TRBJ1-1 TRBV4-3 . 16 CASSQDVIGASTEAFF
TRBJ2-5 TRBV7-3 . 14 CASSPVGEGETQYF
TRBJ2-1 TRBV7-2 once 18 CASSLLPLAGGTNNEQFF
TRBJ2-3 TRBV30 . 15 CAWSMGLGMADTQYF
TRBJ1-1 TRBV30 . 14 CAWRWDRINTEAFF
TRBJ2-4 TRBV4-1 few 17 CASSQSGQLLAKNIQYF
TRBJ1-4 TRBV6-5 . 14 CASSSDRGYEKLFF
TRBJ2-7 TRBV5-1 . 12 CASSLSSYEQYF
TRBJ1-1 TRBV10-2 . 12 CASSPQNTEAFF
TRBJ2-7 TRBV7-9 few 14 CASSLVEGAYEQYF
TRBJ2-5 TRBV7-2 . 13 CASSFSPGETQYF
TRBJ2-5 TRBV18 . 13 CASSPGLQETQYF
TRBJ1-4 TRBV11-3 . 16 CASSPWGRGPREKLFF
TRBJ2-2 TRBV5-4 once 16 CASSPVLDSMGGELFF
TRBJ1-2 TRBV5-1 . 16 CASSPAGTGGEAGYTF
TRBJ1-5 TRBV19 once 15 CASGPGHFSNQPQHF
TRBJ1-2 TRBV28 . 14 CASSLLQGAFGYTF
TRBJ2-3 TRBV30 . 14 CAWSTGDPSDTQYF
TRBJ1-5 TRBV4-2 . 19 CASSHVGAQGVTSNQPQHF
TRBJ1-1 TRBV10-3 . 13 CAISAQGNTEAFF
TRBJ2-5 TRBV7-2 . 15 CASSSDRGQGETQYF
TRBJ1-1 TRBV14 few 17 CASSPLGMGPMNTEAFF
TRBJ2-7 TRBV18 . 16 CASTTGLQGVAGEQYF
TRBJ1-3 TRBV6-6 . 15 CASRDYWNSGNTIYF
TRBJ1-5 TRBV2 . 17 CASSESGSPGIEQPQHF
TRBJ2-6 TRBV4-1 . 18 CASSQVITGDSGANVLTF
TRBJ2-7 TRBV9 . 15 CASSVGVSGDYEQYF
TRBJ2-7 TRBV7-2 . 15 CASSLSGGSSYEQYF
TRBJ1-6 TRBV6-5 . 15 CASSVTAPQESPLHF
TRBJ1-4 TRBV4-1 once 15 CASSVNTATNEKLFF
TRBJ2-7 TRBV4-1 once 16 CASSQDLPPSRSGQYF